Below are 15 T cell receptor beta chains sequenced from a single sample in a study of blood T cells in healthy people across ages. Sample-barcoded 5' priming and a J-beta primer mix drove a second PCR of roughly 6 to 12 cycles. TCRdb re-called the 5' RACE reads with MiXCR, one entry per CDR3 protein. The sample carries about a million distinct CDR3 sequences, roughly 51% recorded once. Sequenced input: blood. These receptors all stem from a woman aged 55-70 years in good health.

The rearrangement uses TRBV5-1 and TRBJ2-2, with TRBD2 matching 8 bases. V lost 4 bases, J lost 6 bases, and 17 bases stayed unmatched. The CDR3 is made up of 18 amino acids. The germline V gene has CDR1 SGHRS and CDR2 YFSETQ. DNA of the CDR3: TGCGCCAGCAGCACTGGATCCGGGACTAGTGGTCGGGCCGGGGAGCTGTTTTTT. Its protein product is CASSTGSGTSGRAGELFF.

In nucleotides, the CDR3 is TGTGCCAGCAGCCTCCTGGGTACTAGCGGGAGGGCATGGGACAATGAGCAGTTCTTC. The encoded protein is CASSLLGTSGRAWDNEQFF. The rearrangement joins TRBV4-2 to TRBJ2-1; 13 bases line up with TRBD2. The CDR3 is 19 residues long. Unmatched junction bases numbered 14, after V lost 4 bases and J lost 5 bases. The germline V gene encodes CDR1 LGHNA and CDR2 YNFKEQ.

The CDR3 DNA sequence: TGCGCCAGCAGCCAAGAAGGATTGCTCAATGAGCAGTTCTTC. It translates to CASSQEGLLNEQFF. The chain has TRBV4-1 and TRBJ2-1; the D is unclear. Trimming pared 0 bases from V and 6 bases from J, leaving 9 bases between. CDR1 and CDR2 from the germline V gene are MGHRA and YSYEKL. There are 14 residues in the CDR3.

This clonotype was detected only once. The genes are TRBV7-6 and TRBJ2-5, with TRBD1 identical over 8 bases. The CDR3 spans 16 residues. Looked up from germline, CDR1 is SGHVS and CDR2 is FNYEAQ. V dropped 2 bases and J dropped 0; count of bases not matched to a gene: 5. CDR3: CASSLRTGPYQETQYF. CDR3 nucleotides: TGTGCCAGCAGCTTAAGGACAGGGCCGTACCAAGAGACCCAGTACTTC. Based on the CDR3 plus reference TRBV7-6 and TRBJ2-5, the full variable domain is GAGVSQSPRYKVTKRGQDVALRCDPISGHVSLYWYRQALGQGPEFLTYFNYEAQQDKSGLPNDRFSAERPEGSISTLTIQRTEQRDSAMYRCASSLRTGPYQETQYFGPGTRLLVL.

This clonotype appeared once. The CDR3 sequence is CASSLVPGNGYTF. The CDR3, as DNA: TGTGCCAGCAGTTTAGTTCCCGGGAATGGCTACACCTTC. V is TRBV12-3 or TRBV12-4 and J is TRBJ1-2; D uncertain. CDR3 length equals 13 residues. Trimming took 1 base from V and 6 from J, leaving 9 bases between them.

This clonotype was detected only a few times. The chain is built from TRBV12-3 or TRBV12-4 and TRBJ2-1; 10 nucleotides align to TRBD2. Losses at the gene ends were 3 bases for V and 9 bases for J; bases not matched to a gene: 8. This CDR3 comprises 15 residues. The CDR3 sequence is CASSLVAGGSGEQFF. As DNA, the CDR3 is TGTGCCAGCAGTTTGGTAGCGGGAGGTTCGGGTGAGCAGTTCTTC.

The rearrangement links TRBV6-2 or TRBV6-3 to TRBJ2-4, with 7 bases matching TRBD2. The J call could be wrong; TRBJ2-5 is a better fit for the DNA end. The CDR3 runs 14 residues. Germline CDR1 reads MNHEY; CDR2 reads SVGEGT. CDR3 nucleotide sequence: TGTGCCACCGTCGGGCTAGCGGAGCAAGAGACCCAGTACTTC. This gives the protein CATVGLAEQETQYF.

The chain has TRBV6-5 and TRBJ1-2, with TRBD1 as a possible D gene (6 bases). Germline-derived CDR1 and CDR2 are MNHEY and SVGAGI. V lost 0 bases to trimming and J lost 5 bases, with 10 bases between them. This CDR3 comprises 14 residues. The CDR3 region is CASSYSGQSYGYTF. The CDR3 nucleotides are TGTGCCAGCAGTTACTCAGGACAGTCTTATGGCTACACCTTC.

The chain recombines TRBV12-3 or TRBV12-4 with TRBJ2-1; no clear D gene. Trimming cost V 7 bases and J 2 bases, with 6 bases left between them. The CDR3 consists of 12 residues. The CDR3 nucleotides are TGTGCCAGCATCGGCACCTACAATGAGCAGTTCTTC. Translating gives CASIGTYNEQFF.

This clonotype was observed a few times. The chain couples TRBV2 to TRBJ2-7; D is undetermined. The CDR3 covers 10 residues. Trimming cost V 5 bases and J 10 bases, with 9 bases left between them. The germline V gene encodes CDR1 SNHLY and CDR2 FYNNEI. The CDR3 DNA is TGTGCCAGCAGTCAGGTCACCCAGTACTTC. It yields the protein CASSQVTQYF.

This clonotype has only one observation. At one boundary the junction diverges from the germline segment, which might be a read error. The chain links TRBV4-2 to TRBJ2-1; TRBD1 aligns across 9 bases. The DNA matches TRBJ2-7 better at its end, which makes the J call doubtful. Germline CDR1 reads LGHNA; CDR2 reads YNFKEQ. CDR3 length: 19 residues. Written as DNA, the CDR3 is TGTGCCAGCAACCAAGTTTTAACAGGGGGCTCACAAAGATTATACGAGCAGTACTTC. Its protein is CASNQVLTGGSQRLYEQYF.

The chain couples TRBV6-6 to TRBJ1-5; the match to TRBD1 covers 9 bases. This CDR3 contains 15 residues. Germline V gene sequence: CDR1 MNHNY, CDR2 SVGAGI (reference sequence). Trimming took 6 bases from V and 6 from J; bases not matched to a gene: 9. CDR3 DNA sequence: TGTGCCAGCAGAGATTCGGGACAGGGAGGTCAGCCCCAGCATTTT. It yields the protein CASRDSGQGGQPQHF.

With regard to this clonotype: At one boundary the junction diverges from the germline segment, which might be a read error. This chain joins TRBV4-3 and TRBJ2-1; D gene uncertain. Germline lookup yields CDR1 LGHNA and CDR2 YSLEER. This CDR3 contains 15 residues. The CDR3 region is CASGQGANAYNEQFF. The CDR3 nucleotides are TGCGCCAGCGGCCAAGGTGCGAACGCCTACAATGAGCAGTTCTTC.

The chain combines TRBV7-9 with TRBJ2-1, with TRBD2 identical over 13 bases. J gave up 15 bases and V 4 bases, and 6 bases lay outside the gene matches. The germline V gene has CDR1 SEHNR and CDR2 FQNEAQ (reference sequence). The CDR3 loop spans 13 amino acids. The CDR3 loop reads CASSSGLAGLRFF. CDR3 bases: TGTGCCAGCAGCTCGGGACTAGCGGGATTACGGTTCTTC.

The genes are TRBV9 and TRBJ2-1, with 8 bases that match TRBD2. Trimming at V came to 5 bases and at J to 9 bases, leaving 13 bases not matched to a gene. The germline V gene encodes CDR1 SGDLS and CDR2 YYNGEE. The CDR3 sequence is 15 residues long. CDR3 coding DNA: TGTGCCAGCAGAACCCCGGGACTAGGCGTTGGTGAGCAGTTCTTC. It translates to CASRTPGLGVGEQFF.